One and the same sample provided the 28 T cell receptor beta chains below, sequenced in a study of T cells in Graves' hyperthyroidism and ophthalmopathy. Regions amplified from RNA transcripts were the TCR beta CDR3 regions. TCR CDR3 underwent first-round RT-PCR with the HTBI primer set. In TCRdb, the multiplex PCR reads were re-called with MiXCR into one record per CDR3 protein. This sample has about 600,000 distinct CDR3 sequences, with 12% to 15% found just once. Material: blood. The receptor source for this set is a young woman with Graves' ophthalmopathy.

This clonotype was seen a handful of times. J is TRBJ1-3 and V is TRBV7-8; D perhaps matches TRBD1 (6 bases). The germline V and J ends were trimmed by 1 base and 7 bases, with 23 bases remaining between them. Per the germline V gene, CDR1 is SGHVS and CDR2 is FQNEAQ. The CDR3 is 18 amino acids. CDR3 residues: CASSLDAFAGGRVNTIYF. As DNA, the CDR3 is TGTGCCAGCAGCTTAGACGCGTTTGCGGGGGGCAGGGTCAACACCATATATTTT.

This rearrangement joins TRBV7-3 to TRBJ2-5; 12 bases align to TRBD2. This CDR3 contains 16 residues. Germline CDR1 and CDR2: SGHTA and FQGTGA. Trimming cost V 5 bases and J 2 bases; bases outside gene matches: 6. The CDR3 region has the DNA TGTGCCAGCAGCGTTTCCGGGACTAGCGGGCAAGAGACCCAGTACTTC. It is translated as CASSVSGTSGQETQYF.

This clonotype was observed a handful of times. The gene calls are TRBV27 and TRBJ2-7; D is ambiguous. The length of the CDR3 is 13 residues. Trimming took 0 bases from V and 5 from J, leaving 8 bases between them. CDR1 MNHEY and CDR2 SMNVEV come from the germline V gene (reference sequence). The CDR3 nucleotides read TGTGCCAGCAGTTTATCAACCAGGAACGAGCAGTACTTC. This sequence encodes CASSLSTRNEQYF.

This clonotype was recorded at least ten times. The V gene is TRBV24-1, the J gene TRBJ1-1, with unresolved D. The CDR3 consists of 11 residues. Looked up from germline, CDR1 is KGHDR and CDR2 is SFDVKD. V lost 4 bases and J 6 bases, leaving 5 bases between the germline ends. The CDR3 DNA reads as TGTGCCACCAGTGAAGGGCCTGAAGCTTTCTTT. Its protein product is CATSEGPEAFF.

This clonotype has ten or more counts. J is TRBJ2-5 and V is TRBV20-1, with unresolved D. Trimming removed 0 bases from V and 2 bases from J, with 7 bases in between. Germline values: CDR1 DFQATT, CDR2 SNEGSKA (reference sequence). The CDR3 extends over 13 amino acids. The CDR3, as DNA: TGCAGTGCTAGAGATCTGACGCAAGAGACCCAGTACTTC. This sequence encodes CSARDLTQETQYF.

This clonotype was counted ten times or more. J is TRBJ2-1 and V is TRBV20-1; 7 bases agree with TRBD2. The CDR3 is 15 amino acids. Germline values: CDR1 DFQATT, CDR2 SNEGSKA (reference sequence). V lost 0 bases to trimming and J lost 2 bases; unmatched junction nucleotides: 4. CDR3 DNA: TGCAGTGCTAGAGATGCTAGCGGACCCTACAATGAGCAGTTCTTC. It codes for CSARDASGPYNEQFF.

This clonotype was counted ten times or more. This sequence joins TRBV12-3 or TRBV12-4 and TRBJ1-1; TRBD1 is a possible D gene (5 bases). The CDR3 runs 11 residues. V shed 6 bases and J shed 6 bases, with 8 bases lying between them. The CDR3 DNA reads as TGTGCCAGCAGCCGGGGGTCTGAAGCTTTCTTT. Amino acids: CASSRGSEAFF.

This clonotype was picked up many times. V and J are TRBV6-6 and TRBJ1-5, with no clear D. The CDR3 spans 14 residues. Germline V gene sequence: CDR1 MNHNY, CDR2 SVGAGI (reference sequence). The germline V and J ends were trimmed by 0 bases and 6 bases, with 9 bases remaining between them. The CDR3 DNA sequence: TGTGCCAGCAGTTACTCGTCTGCGGGTCAGCCCCAGCATTTT. Residues: CASSYSSAGQPQHF.

This clonotype was detected a few times. A much larger clone lies a single base off, so this may be a read error. The genes are TRBV7-2 and TRBJ2-1; tentative D call: TRBD1 (5 bases). The CDR3 length is 12 residues. The germline gives CDR1 SGHTA, CDR2 FQGNSA. Trimming cost V 8 bases and J 12 bases, with 17 bases left between them. The CDR3 DNA sequence: TGTGCCAGCGGCTCAGACAGATGGGGGCAGTTCTTC. It codes for CASGSDRWGQFF.

On this clonotype itself: This clone may be a read error of a much larger clone one base away. The chain links TRBV7-9 to TRBJ1-1; D is perhaps TRBD1 (6 bases). The V gene lost 5 bases and the J gene lost 5 bases, with 18 bases spanning the gap. Germline CDR1 is SEHNR and CDR2 is FQNEAQ (reference sequence). The CDR3 spans 15 residues. The CDR3, as DNA: TGTGCCAGCAGCCGGGGGGAGGGGGGGGGGACTGAAGCTTTCTTT. Translating gives CASSRGEGGGTEAFF.

This clonotype was detected many times. The chain is built from TRBV27 and TRBJ2-3, with unresolved D. The germline V gene encodes CDR1 MNHEY and CDR2 SMNVEV (reference sequence). The CDR3 extends over 17 amino acids. Trimming shortened V by 5 bases and J by 4 bases, and 22 bases separated the two germline ends. The CDR3 coding sequence is TGTGCCAGCAGTCCCAATCGACGATACCAGGTGGCAGATACGCAGTATTTT. Translated: CASSPNRRYQVADTQYF.

This clonotype was observed at least ten times. The chain carries TRBV7-9 and TRBJ2-7; no firm D call. Trimming removed 6 bases at V and 0 bases at J, with 15 bases between. CDR1 is SEHNR and CDR2 is FQNEAQ in the germline V gene (reference sequence). The CDR3 covers 15 residues. The CDR3 is CASSSTTTRSYEQYF. The CDR3 bases are TGTGCCAGCAGTTCGACCACTACCCGCTCCTACGAGCAGTACTTC.

This clonotype was seen repeatedly, ten times or more. The chain recombines TRBV7-9 with TRBJ2-4; the D is unclear. V was clipped by 1 base and J by 2 bases, with 21 bases between them. Germline CDR1 is SEHNR and CDR2 is FQNEAQ (reference sequence). This CDR3 is 19 amino acids long. The CDR3 region has the DNA TGTGCCAGCAGCTTAGATGGCAAGGATGTGCCGAGGCCCAAAAACATTCAGTACTTC. It codes for CASSLDGKDVPRPKNIQYF.

V gene TRBV20-1 combines with J gene TRBJ2-1, with 7 bases fitting TRBD2. The length of the CDR3 is 21 residues. Trimming cost V 0 bases and J 0 bases; bases outside gene matches: 20. Germline V CDR1 and CDR2: DFQATT, SNEGSKA (reference sequence). The CDR3 nucleotides read TGCAGTGCTAGAGATAAATTGTCGGCTAGCGGAGCCACTATCTCCTACAATGAGCAGTTCTTC. As protein: CSARDKLSASGATISYNEQFF.

This clonotype was recorded many times. The chain recombines TRBV6-1 with TRBJ1-1; 7 bases fit TRBD1. This CDR3 comprises 15 residues. From germline, CDR1 is MNHNS and CDR2 SASEGT. V shed 8 bases, J shed 6 bases, and the junction held 15 bases outside the gene matches. The CDR3 here is CASLRTTGFGAEAFF. The CDR3 region has the DNA TGTGCCAGCCTTCGTACGACAGGGTTTGGGGCTGAAGCTTTCTTT.

This clonotype was recorded a few times. This chain uses TRBV7-8 with TRBJ2-2; 11 bases are shared with TRBD1. In germline, CDR1 is SGHVS, CDR2 FQNEAQ. The CDR3 consists of 18 residues. V shed 0 bases, J shed 4 bases, and the junction held 7 bases outside the gene matches. The CDR3 region is CASSLAGQGAGTTGELFF. In nucleotides, the CDR3 is TGTGCCAGCAGCTTAGCTGGACAGGGGGCGGGGACCACCGGGGAGCTGTTTTTT.

The chain employs TRBV9 and TRBJ1-2, with D perhaps matching TRBD1 (5 bases). CDR1 and CDR2 (germline): SGDLS, YYNGEE. The length of the CDR3 is 15 residues. Trimming pared 0 bases from V and 3 bases from J, leaving 12 bases between. CDR3 sequence (DNA): TGTGCCAGCAGCGTAGACCAGGGTGCTTACTATGGCTACACCTTC. Amino acid sequence: CASSVDQGAYYGYTF.

This clonotype showed up many times. The chain links TRBV7-6 to TRBJ1-5; 9 bases are a match to TRBD1. This CDR3 has 15 residues. Germline V gene sequence: CDR1 SGHVS, CDR2 FNYEAQ. V shed 1 base and J 4 bases; nucleotides not matched to a gene: 2. CDR3 region: CASSLGDRGNQPQHF. CDR3 DNA sequence: TGTGCCAGCAGCTTAGGAGACAGGGGGAATCAGCCCCAGCATTTT.

The table lists this clonotype with many counts. This chain uses TRBV28 with TRBJ2-1; D gene uncertain. The CDR3 length is 13 residues. V shed 2 bases and J shed 9 bases, with 11 bases lying between them. Per germline, CDR1 MDHEN and CDR2 SYDVKM. CDR3 loop: CASSLTQRREQFF. CDR3 nucleotide sequence: TGTGCCAGCAGTTTAACCCAGCGTCGTGAGCAGTTCTTC.

This clonotype occurred a few times. The chain links TRBV19 to TRBJ1-1; D may be TRBD1 (5 bases). V gave up 6 bases and J gave up 1 base, with 12 bases separating them. The CDR3 totals 14 residues. CDR1 and CDR2 from the germline V gene are LNHDA and SQIVND (reference sequence). CDR3: CASREGSANTEAFF. CDR3 DNA: TGTGCCAGTAGAGAGGGGTCAGCGAACACTGAAGCTTTCTTT.

This clonotype was counted ten times or more. The genes are TRBV20-1 and TRBJ2-7; D is perhaps TRBD2 (6 bases). The CDR3 consists of 13 residues. Germline values: CDR1 DFQATT, CDR2 SNEGSKA (reference sequence). The ends were cut back, 3 bases at V and 1 base at J, with 10 bases in the middle. The CDR3 DNA is TGCAGTGCTAGGGGGCGGGAATCCTACGAGCAGTACTTC. Translation gives CSARGRESYEQYF.

This clonotype showed up many times. The rearrangement joins TRBV20-1 to TRBJ2-1, with D uncertain. Trimming stripped 1 base from V and 9 bases from J, with 16 bases between. The germline CDR1 and CDR2 sequences are DFQATT and SNEGSKA (reference sequence). The CDR3 runs to 14 residues. The CDR3 DNA sequence: TGCAGTGCTAGAGTCCCTTACAGCCCGGGTGAGCAGTTCTTC. It specifies CSARVPYSPGEQFF.

This clonotype was picked up many times. The chain is built from TRBV12-3 or TRBV12-4 and TRBJ2-6; maybe TRBD1 (6 bases). CDR3 length: 16 residues. The V end lost 8 bases, the J end lost 1 base, and 15 bases lay between the germline ends. CDR3 nucleotide sequence: TGTGCCAGCCGCTGGATACAGGGTTCTGGGGCCAACGTCCTGACTTTC. This translates into CASRWIQGSGANVLTF.

This clonotype was seen many times. The chain employs TRBV5-5 and TRBJ2-4; D call uncertain. The CDR3 consists of 14 residues. The germline gives CDR1 SGHKS, CDR2 YYEKEE (reference sequence). The CDR3 loop reads CGTHGLRFKNIQYF. In DNA form, the CDR3 reads TGTGGAACTCATGGATTACGCTTCAAAAACATTCAGTACTTC.

This clonotype was detected ten times or more. J is TRBJ2-5 and V is TRBV7-9; the D is unclear. V lost 3 bases and J 1 base, leaving 6 bases between the germline ends. This CDR3 has 13 residues. Germline CDR1 reads SEHNR; CDR2 reads FQNEAQ (reference sequence). The CDR3 DNA is TGTGCCAGCAGCTTCGGCCTCCAAGAGACCCAGTACTTC. This translates into CASSFGLQETQYF.

The gene calls are TRBV19 and TRBJ2-3; TRBD2 agrees at 8 bases. The V gene's germline CDR1 is LNHDA and CDR2 SQIVND (reference sequence). V was clipped by 10 bases and J by 4 bases; unmatched bases: 10. The CDR3 loop spans 14 amino acids. The CDR3 coding sequence is TGTGCCACCCTTGGGCGGGAGGTTCCAGATACGCAGTATTTT. This gives the protein CATLGREVPDTQYF.

This clonotype was recorded a few times. The chain joins TRBV3-1 to TRBJ2-3; 9 nucleotides agree with TRBD1. The CDR3 contains 16 residues. V lost 4 bases to trimming and J lost 7 bases; unmatched junction nucleotides: 12. Germline V lookup: CDR1 LGHDT, CDR2 YNNKEL (reference sequence). The CDR3 nucleotides are TGTGCCAGCAGCCTCTTGGGACAGGGCGAGACTCATACGCAGTATTTT. It translates to CASSLLGQGETHTQYF.

This clonotype was counted many times. The V gene is TRBV6-2 or TRBV6-3, the J gene TRBJ2-3, with D maybe TRBD1 (5 bases). V dropped 8 bases and J dropped 2 bases, with 14 bases sitting between them. In germline, CDR1 is MNHEY, CDR2 SVGEGT. The CDR3 extends over 14 amino acids. Written as DNA, the CDR3 is TGTGCCAGCCTTCACAGGTGGGCCACAGATACGCAGTATTTT. Its translation is CASLHRWATDTQYF.